This T cell receptor (beta chain) was identified during a study of blood T cell repertoires in COVID-19. Study details: Samples of COVID-19 (acute and convalescent) were obtained from the United States, Italy and Spain. PBMCs, B-cell-depleted T cells, or T cells were the source of the cDNA or gDNA that made up the material.

The CDR3 length is 14 residues. V gave up 7 bases and J gave up 4 bases; unmatched junction bases: 5. Germline V lookup: CDR1 MNHEY, CDR2 SVGAGI. In the original workflow: Reference gene primer amplification yielded estimated nucleated cell counts. The method was immunoSEQ multiplex PCR; TCRdb's version includes in-frame clones alone and lacks a portion of them. V and J calls plus clone size are reproduced from that table; the DNA served to infer D and trimming. The sample records nearly 250,000 clones, 86% being singletons. J is TRBJ1-1 and V is TRBV6-5, with 11 positions matching TRBD1. Sequenced input: peripheral blood. This TCR derives from a woman aged 55-69 years who had recovered from COVID-19. Here the CDR3 DNA reads TGTGCCAGCACGGACAGGGGGCCAGGCACTGAAGCTTTCTTT. Encoded protein: CASTDRGPGTEAFF.